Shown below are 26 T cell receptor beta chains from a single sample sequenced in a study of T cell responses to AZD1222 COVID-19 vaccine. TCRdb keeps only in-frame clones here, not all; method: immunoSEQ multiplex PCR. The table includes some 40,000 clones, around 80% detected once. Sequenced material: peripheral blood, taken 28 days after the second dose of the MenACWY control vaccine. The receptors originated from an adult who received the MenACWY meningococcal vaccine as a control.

The CDR3 DNA is TGTGCCAGCAGGCCCGGGGGGGGCGATGGCTACACCTTC. Encoded protein: CASRPGGGDGYTF. This rearrangement joins TRBV6-6 to TRBJ1-2, with D possibly being TRBD1 (6 bases). CDR3 length: 13 amino acids. CDR1 MNHNY and CDR2 SVGAGI come from the germline V gene (reference sequence). Trimming cost V 6 bases and J 6 bases, with 14 bases left between them.

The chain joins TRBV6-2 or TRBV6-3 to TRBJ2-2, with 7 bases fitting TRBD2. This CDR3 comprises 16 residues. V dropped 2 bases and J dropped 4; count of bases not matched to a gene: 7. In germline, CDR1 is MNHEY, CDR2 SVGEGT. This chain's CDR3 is CASSYGTSVPTGELFF. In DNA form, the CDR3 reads TGTGCCAGCAGTTACGGTACTAGCGTCCCCACCGGGGAGCTGTTTTTT.

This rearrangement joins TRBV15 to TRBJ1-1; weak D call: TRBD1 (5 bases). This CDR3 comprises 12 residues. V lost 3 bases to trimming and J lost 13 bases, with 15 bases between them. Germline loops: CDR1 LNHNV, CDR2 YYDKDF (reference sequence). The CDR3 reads CATSSPQGRRFF. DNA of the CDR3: TGTGCCACCAGCAGCCCCCAGGGTCGCCGTTTCTTT.

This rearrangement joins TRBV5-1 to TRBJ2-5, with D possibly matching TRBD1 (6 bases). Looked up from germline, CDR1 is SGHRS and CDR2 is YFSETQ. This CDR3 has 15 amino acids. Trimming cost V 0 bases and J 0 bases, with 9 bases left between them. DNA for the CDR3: TGCGCCAGCAGCTTGGAGCAGGGGTACCAAGAGACCCAGTACTTC. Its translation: CASSLEQGYQETQYF.

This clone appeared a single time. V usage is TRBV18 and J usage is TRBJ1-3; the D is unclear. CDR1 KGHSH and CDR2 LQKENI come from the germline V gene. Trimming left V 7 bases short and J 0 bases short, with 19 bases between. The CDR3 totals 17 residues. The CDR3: CASLRDLQSSSGNTIYF. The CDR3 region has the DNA TGTGCCAGCTTGCGTGACCTTCAGTCCAGCTCTGGAAACACCATATATTTT.

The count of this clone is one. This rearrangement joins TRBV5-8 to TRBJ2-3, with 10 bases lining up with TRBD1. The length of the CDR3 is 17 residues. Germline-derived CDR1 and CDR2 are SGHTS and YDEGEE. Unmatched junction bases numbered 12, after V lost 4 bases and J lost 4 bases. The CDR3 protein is CASSEVPGTGVPDTQYF. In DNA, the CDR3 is TGTGCCAGCAGCGAGGTACCTGGGACAGGGGTACCAGATACGCAGTATTTT. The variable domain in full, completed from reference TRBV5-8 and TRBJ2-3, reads EAGVTQSPTHLIKTRGQQATLRCSPISGHTSVYWYQQALGLGLQFLLWYDEGEERNRGNFPPRFSGRQFPNYSSELNVNALELEDSALYLCASSEVPGTGVPDTQYFGPGTRLTVL.

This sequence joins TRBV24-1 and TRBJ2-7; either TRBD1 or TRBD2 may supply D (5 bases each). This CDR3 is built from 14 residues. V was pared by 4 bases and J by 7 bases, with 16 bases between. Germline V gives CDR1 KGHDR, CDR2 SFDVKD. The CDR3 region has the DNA TGTGCCACCAGTGACCCAAGCCCGGGACCGGAGCAGTACGTC. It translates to CATSDPSPGPEQYV.

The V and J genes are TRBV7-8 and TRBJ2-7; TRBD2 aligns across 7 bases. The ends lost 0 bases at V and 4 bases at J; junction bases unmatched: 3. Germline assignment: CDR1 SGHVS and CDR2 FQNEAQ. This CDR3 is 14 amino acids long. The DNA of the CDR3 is TGTGCCAGCAGCTTAGCGGGAGGGCCTTACGAGCAGTACTTC. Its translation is CASSLAGGPYEQYF.

The CDR3, as DNA: TGTGCCAGCAGCGTAGCCGCGAACACTGAAGCTTTCTTT. Amino acid sequence: CASSVAANTEAFF. This chain connects TRBV9 to TRBJ1-1; D unresolved. This CDR3 comprises 13 residues. V was shortened by 0 bases and J by 1 base, with 4 bases between the two germline ends. Germline V gene data show CDR1 as SGDLS and CDR2 as YYNGEE.

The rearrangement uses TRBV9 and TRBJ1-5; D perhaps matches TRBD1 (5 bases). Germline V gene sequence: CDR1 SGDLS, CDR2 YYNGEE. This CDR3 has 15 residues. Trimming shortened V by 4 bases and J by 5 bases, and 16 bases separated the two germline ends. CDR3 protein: CASSPSGRTDQPQHF. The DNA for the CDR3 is TGTGCCAGCAGCCCATCGGGACGGACTGATCAGCCCCAGCATTTT. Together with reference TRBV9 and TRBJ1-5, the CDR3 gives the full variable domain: DSGVTQTPKHLITATGQRVTLRCSPRSGDLSVYWYQQSLDQGLQFLIQYYNGEERAKGNILERFSAQQFPDLHSELNLSSLELGDSALYFCASSPSGRTDQPQHFGDGTRLSIL.

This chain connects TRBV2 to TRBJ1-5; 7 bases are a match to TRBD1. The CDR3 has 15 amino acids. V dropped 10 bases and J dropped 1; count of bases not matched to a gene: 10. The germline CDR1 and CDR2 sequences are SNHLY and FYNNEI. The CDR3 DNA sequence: TGTGCCACCAGGGACAGCTGGATAAGCAATCAGCCCCAGCATTTT. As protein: CATRDSWISNQPQHF.

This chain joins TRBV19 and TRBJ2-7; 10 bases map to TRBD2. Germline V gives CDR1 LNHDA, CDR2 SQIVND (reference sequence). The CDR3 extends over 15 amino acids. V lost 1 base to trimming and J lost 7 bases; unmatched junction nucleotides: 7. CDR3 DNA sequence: TGTGCCAGTAGTATAGTACTAGCGGGACTGCGGGAGCAGTACTTC. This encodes CASSIVLAGLREQYF.

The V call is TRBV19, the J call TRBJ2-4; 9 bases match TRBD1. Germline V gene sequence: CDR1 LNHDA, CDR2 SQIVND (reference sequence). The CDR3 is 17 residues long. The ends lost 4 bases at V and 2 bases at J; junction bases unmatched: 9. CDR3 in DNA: TGTGCCAGTAGTAGGGCGGACAGGGGTGTATCCAAAAACATTCAGTACTTC. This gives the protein CASSRADRGVSKNIQYF.

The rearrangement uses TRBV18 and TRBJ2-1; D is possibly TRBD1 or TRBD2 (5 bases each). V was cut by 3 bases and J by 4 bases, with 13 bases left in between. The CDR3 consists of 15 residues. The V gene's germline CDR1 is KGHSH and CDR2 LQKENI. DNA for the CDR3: TGTGCCAGCTCACCTGGGACCGGAAATTACAATGAGCAGTTCTTC. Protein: CASSPGTGNYNEQFF.

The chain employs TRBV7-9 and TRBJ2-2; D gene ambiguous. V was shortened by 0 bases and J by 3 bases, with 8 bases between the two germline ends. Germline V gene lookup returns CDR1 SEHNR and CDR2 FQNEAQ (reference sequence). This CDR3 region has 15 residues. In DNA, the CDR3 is TGTGCCAGCAGCTTAGCTATTATGTACACCGGGGAGCTGTTTTTT. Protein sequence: CASSLAIMYTGELFF.

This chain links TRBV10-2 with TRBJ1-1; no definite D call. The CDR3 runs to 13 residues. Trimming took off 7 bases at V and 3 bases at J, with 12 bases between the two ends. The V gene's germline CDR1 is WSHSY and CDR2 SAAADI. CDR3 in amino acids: CASNPTGYTEAFF. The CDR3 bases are TGCGCCAGCAACCCGACGGGGTACACTGAAGCTTTCTTT.

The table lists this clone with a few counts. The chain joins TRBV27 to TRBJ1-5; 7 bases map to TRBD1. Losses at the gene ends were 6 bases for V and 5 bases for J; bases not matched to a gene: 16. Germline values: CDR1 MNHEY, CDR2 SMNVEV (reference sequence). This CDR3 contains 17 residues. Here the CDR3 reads CASSPGTELRWDQPQHF. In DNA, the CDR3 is TGTGCCAGCAGCCCCGGGACAGAACTGCGCTGGGATCAGCCCCAGCATTTT.

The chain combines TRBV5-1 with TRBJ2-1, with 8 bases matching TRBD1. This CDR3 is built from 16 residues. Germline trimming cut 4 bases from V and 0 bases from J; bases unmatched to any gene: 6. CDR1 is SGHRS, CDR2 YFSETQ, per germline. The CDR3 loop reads CASSTRTGSSYNEQFF. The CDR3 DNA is TGCGCCAGCAGCACCCGGACAGGGAGCTCCTACAATGAGCAGTTCTTC.

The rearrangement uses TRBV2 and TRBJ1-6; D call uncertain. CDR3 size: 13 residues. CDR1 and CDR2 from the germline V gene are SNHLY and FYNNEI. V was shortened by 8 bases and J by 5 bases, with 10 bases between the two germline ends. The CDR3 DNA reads TGTGCCAGCTCAGGCTGGGATAATTCACCCCTCCACTTT. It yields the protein CASSGWDNSPLHF.

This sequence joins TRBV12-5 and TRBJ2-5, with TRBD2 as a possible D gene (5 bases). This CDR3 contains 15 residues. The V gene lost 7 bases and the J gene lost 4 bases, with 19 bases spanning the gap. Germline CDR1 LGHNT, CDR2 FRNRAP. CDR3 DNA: TGTGCTAGTGCCACCGGGCAGGACTTTGGAGAGACCCAGTACTTC. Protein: CASATGQDFGETQYF.

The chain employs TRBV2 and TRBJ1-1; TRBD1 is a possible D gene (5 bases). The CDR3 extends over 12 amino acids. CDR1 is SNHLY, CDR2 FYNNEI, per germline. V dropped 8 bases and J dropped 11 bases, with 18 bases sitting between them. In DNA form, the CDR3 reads TGTGCCAGCTGCTACGAACGGGGGACCGCTTTCTTT. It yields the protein CASCYERGTAFF.

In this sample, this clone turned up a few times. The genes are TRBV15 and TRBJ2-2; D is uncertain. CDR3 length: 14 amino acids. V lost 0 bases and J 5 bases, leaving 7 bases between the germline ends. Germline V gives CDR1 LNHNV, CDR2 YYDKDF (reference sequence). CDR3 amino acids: CATSREEVTGELFF. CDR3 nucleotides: TGTGCCACCAGCAGAGAAGAAGTGACCGGGGAGCTGTTTTTT.

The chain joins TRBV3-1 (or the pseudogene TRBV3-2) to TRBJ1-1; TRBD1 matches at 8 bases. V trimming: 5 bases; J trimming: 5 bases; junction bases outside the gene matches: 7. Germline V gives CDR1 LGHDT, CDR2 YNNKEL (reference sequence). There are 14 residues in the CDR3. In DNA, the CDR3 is TGTGCCAGCAGCTCGGACAGGGTCATAACTGAAGCTTTCTTT. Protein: CASSSDRVITEAFF.

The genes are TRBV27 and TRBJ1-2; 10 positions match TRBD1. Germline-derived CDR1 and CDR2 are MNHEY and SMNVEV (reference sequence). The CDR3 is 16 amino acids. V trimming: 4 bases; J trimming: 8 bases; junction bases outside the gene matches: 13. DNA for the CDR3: TGTGCCAGCAGTTCCCGACAGGGGGCGCGTTTATGGGGCTACACCTTC. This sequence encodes CASSSRQGARLWGYTF.

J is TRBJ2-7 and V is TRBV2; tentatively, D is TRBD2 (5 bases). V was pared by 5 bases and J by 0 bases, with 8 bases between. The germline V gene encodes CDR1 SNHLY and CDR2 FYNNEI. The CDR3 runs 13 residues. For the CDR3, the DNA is TGTGCCAGCAGTCCCGGGATCTCCTACGAGCAGTACTTC. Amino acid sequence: CASSPGISYEQYF.

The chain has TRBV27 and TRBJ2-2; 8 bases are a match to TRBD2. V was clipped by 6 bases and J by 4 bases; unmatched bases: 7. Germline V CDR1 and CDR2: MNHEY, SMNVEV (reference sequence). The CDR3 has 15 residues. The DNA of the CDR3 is TGTGCCAGCAGACGGATGCGGGGGGCCACCGGGGAGCTGTTTTTT. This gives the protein CASRRMRGATGELFF.